The 22 T cell receptor beta chains reported below all come from one sample, sequenced in a study of chemoradiotherapy in HPV16-positive cancers. This table comes from immunoSEQ multiplex PCR, and its TCRdb copy is limited to in-frame clones, with some not included. There are roughly 70,000 clones in the sample; 88% occur only once, and 4% to 4.5% lies in the top ten. The sample here was blood, taken from a patient who underwent chemoradiotherapy. Every receptor here comes from a human donor with HPV-associated anogenital cancer.

V usage is TRBV2 and J usage is TRBJ1-2; possibly TRBD1 for D (5 bases). V dropped 7 bases and J dropped 8 bases, with 17 bases sitting between them. Germline lookup yields CDR1 SNHLY and CDR2 FYNNEI. The CDR3 contains 13 residues. CDR3 nucleotide sequence: TGTGCCAGCACCCCCCTGGGGGTCGAGGGCTACACCTTC. Protein sequence: CASTPLGVEGYTF.

V gene TRBV4-2 combines with J gene TRBJ1-5; D is ambiguous. This CDR3 is built from 13 residues. V lost 3 bases and J lost 0, with 3 bases in between. Germline CDR1 and CDR2: LGHNA and YNFKEQ. The CDR3 region has the DNA TGTGCCAGCAGCCAGGATAGCAATCAGCCCCAGCATTTT. The encoded protein is CASSQDSNQPQHF.

The V and J genes are TRBV19 and TRBJ2-7; 7 bases map to TRBD1. The CDR3 covers 17 residues. CDR1 LNHDA and CDR2 SQIVND come from the germline V gene (reference sequence). V dropped 5 bases and J dropped 4; count of bases not matched to a gene: 17. The CDR3, as DNA: TGTGCCAGTAGTCCCACCTCAGGGGGATCGTCTCGGTACGAGCAGTACTTC. Its translation is CASSPTSGGSSRYEQYF.

The J gene is TRBJ1-3, the V gene TRBV2; no clear D gene. From germline, CDR1 is SNHLY and CDR2 FYNNEI. V was trimmed by 4 bases and J by 0 bases, leaving 10 bases between them. CDR3 size: 15 residues. CDR3 sequence: CASSVGRFSGNTIYF. The CDR3 DNA follows: TGTGCCAGCAGTGTTGGACGGTTCTCTGGAAACACCATATATTTT. The entire variable domain, with the rest obtained from reference TRBV2 and TRBJ1-3, is as follows: EPEVTQTPSHQVTQMGQEVILRCVPISNHLYFYWYRQILGQKVEFLVSFYNNEISEKSEIFDDQFSVERPDGSNFTLKIRSTKLEDSAMYFCASSVGRFSGNTIYFGEGSWLTVV.

V gene TRBV4-1 combines with J gene TRBJ2-7; D might be TRBD1 (6 bases). The CDR3 runs 14 residues. The V end lost 1 base, the J end lost 7 bases, and 14 bases lay between the germline ends. Germline values: CDR1 MGHRA, CDR2 YSYEKL. The CDR3 DNA is TGCGCCAGCAGCCAAGGTCTGGGGGCGAGGGAGCAGTACTTC. Protein product: CASSQGLGAREQYF.

This sequence joins TRBV28 and TRBJ2-1; no reliable D call. Trimming shortened V by 5 bases and J by 5 bases, and 19 bases separated the two germline ends. CDR3 length equals 16 residues. Germline CDR1 MDHEN, CDR2 SYDVKM. CDR3 loop: CASSLELSEVDNEQFF. The DNA for the CDR3 is TGTGCCAGCAGTCTTGAACTAAGCGAGGTGGACAATGAGCAGTTCTTC.

The genes are TRBV9 and TRBJ2-5; TRBD2 is a possible D gene (6 bases). Trimming left V 2 bases short and J 2 bases short, with 13 bases between. The CDR3 contains 15 residues. Germline CDR1 reads SGDLS; CDR2 reads YYNGEE. The chain's CDR3 is CASSVITGTQETQYF. The CDR3 DNA is TGTGCCAGCAGCGTGATTACCGGGACTCAAGAGACCCAGTACTTC.

This clone was seen only once. This chain connects TRBV5-1 to TRBJ2-1; D unresolved. The CDR3 extends over 15 amino acids. Trimming removed 1 base from V and 2 bases from J, with 10 bases in between. Germline CDR1 is SGHRS and CDR2 is YFSETQ. The CDR3 reads CASSLQGPAYNEQFF. In DNA, the CDR3 is TGCGCCAGCAGCTTGCAAGGACCTGCCTACAATGAGCAGTTCTTC.

J is TRBJ2-5 and V is TRBV7-8; D ambiguous. Trimming shortened V by 1 base and J by 4 bases, and 10 bases separated the two germline ends. The CDR3 covers 14 residues. CDR1 is SGHVS, CDR2 FQNEAQ, per germline. Here the CDR3 DNA reads TGTGCCAGCAGCTTAGGCCGCAGCTCAGAGACCCAGTACTTC. It is translated as CASSLGRSSETQYF.

The V and J genes are TRBV27 and TRBJ1-1; D possibly corresponds to TRBD1 (5 bases). Germline V lookup: CDR1 MNHEY, CDR2 SMNVEV (reference sequence). With 6 bases removed from V and 5 bases from J, the gap between germline ends came to 28 bases. The CDR3 covers 18 residues. For the CDR3, the DNA is TGTGCCAGCAGACCGATTTCAGGGTTCGGGTCCCTGAGAACTGAAGCTTTCTTT. This gives the protein CASRPISGFGSLRTEAFF.

The V and J genes are TRBV28 and TRBJ2-3; 10 bases are shared with TRBD1. Germline V CDR1 and CDR2: MDHEN, SYDVKM. Trimming took 5 bases from V and 2 from J; bases not matched to a gene: 4. The CDR3 loop spans 15 amino acids. The CDR3 coding sequence is TGTGCCAGCAGTGGACAGGGGGGTTTCACAGATACGCAGTATTTT. Protein product: CASSGQGGFTDTQYF.

The rearrangement uses TRBV27 and TRBJ2-1; D uncertain. Germline CDR1 and CDR2: MNHEY and SMNVEV (reference sequence). The CDR3 totals 13 residues. Between the trimmed V and J ends, which lost 2 bases and 5 bases, there was a span of 7 bases. CDR3 loop: CASSLPGHNEQFF. The CDR3 nucleotides are TGTGCCAGCAGTTTACCAGGACACAATGAGCAGTTCTTC.

The chain has TRBV4-2 and TRBJ2-7; 9 nucleotides line up with TRBD2. V gave up 0 bases and J gave up 7 bases; unmatched junction bases: 7. Germline CDR1 and CDR2: LGHNA and YNFKEQ. This CDR3 has 15 residues. CDR3 in amino acids: CASSQELAGVGEQYF. The CDR3 region has the DNA TGTGCCAGCAGCCAAGAATTAGCGGGAGTGGGGGAGCAGTACTTC.

The chain combines TRBV30 with TRBJ1-6; D possibly corresponds to TRBD1 (5 bases). Trimming left V 3 bases short and J 8 bases short, with 8 bases between. CDR1 and CDR2 (germline): GTSNPN, SVGIG (reference sequence). The CDR3 is 12 residues long. This CDR3 is CAWSAGDSPLHF. CDR3 coding DNA: TGTGCCTGGAGCGCGGGGGATTCACCCCTCCACTTT. Looking up the rest from reference TRBV30 and TRBJ1-6 gives the full variable domain: SQTIHQWPATLVQPVGSPLSLECTVEGTSNPNLYWYRQAAGRGLQLLFYSVGIGQISSEVPQNLSASRPQDRQFILSSKKLLLSDSGFYLCAWSAGDSPLHFGNGTRLTVT.

This clone was seen more than once but under ten times. V and J are TRBV28 and TRBJ1-5; D remains ambiguous. Between the trimmed V and J ends, which lost 5 bases and 2 bases, there was a span of 10 bases. Germline V lookup: CDR1 MDHEN, CDR2 SYDVKM. The CDR3 runs to 14 residues. The CDR3 DNA reads as TGTGCCAGCAGTCTCGGACGGGGCAATCAGCCCCAGCATTTT. Amino acids: CASSLGRGNQPQHF.

V gene TRBV19 combines with J gene TRBJ1-5, with D unclear. Germline values: CDR1 LNHDA, CDR2 SQIVND (reference sequence). This CDR3 has 14 residues. The germline V and J ends were trimmed by 7 bases and 0 bases, with 10 bases remaining between them. The CDR3 DNA reads TGTGCCAGTACCCCTCGAGCTAGCAATCAGCCCCAGCATTTT. Amino acids: CASTPRASNQPQHF.

A word on this clone: An end of the junction does not agree with germline; a read error may underlie this. J is TRBJ2-7 and V is TRBV7-2, with D possibly matching TRBD2 (5 bases). The CDR3 is 14 amino acids. CDR1 is SGHTA, CDR2 FQGNSA, per germline. As DNA, the CDR3 is TGTGCCAGCAGCCCGATGTCCGGGGTTACGACCTCTCTCTTC. This gives the protein CASSPMSGVTTSLF.

The chain combines TRBV10-3 with TRBJ2-1; 9 bases map to TRBD2. Unmatched junction bases numbered 6, after V lost 5 bases and J lost 1 base. The CDR3 runs to 16 residues. Germline V gene lookup returns CDR1 ENHRY and CDR2 SYGVKD. CDR3: CAISNSGGYSYNEQFF. The CDR3 bases are TGTGCCATCAGTAATAGCGGGGGCTATTCCTACAATGAGCAGTTCTTC.

The V call is TRBV7-6, the J call TRBJ2-5, with 10 bases fitting TRBD2. The V gene end was trimmed by 4 bases and the J gene end by 4 bases; junction bases not matched to a gene: 6. The CDR3 spans 15 residues. Looked up from germline, CDR1 is SGHVS and CDR2 is FNYEAQ. The CDR3 is CASSSGASGRETQYF. Written as DNA, the CDR3 is TGTGCCAGCAGCTCGGGGGCTAGCGGGAGAGAGACCCAGTACTTC.

The chain employs TRBV19 and TRBJ1-6, with TRBD1 identical over 12 bases. With V trimmed by 1 base and J by 8 bases, 0 bases remained unmatched. The CDR3 is 15 amino acids. Germline CDR1 and CDR2: LNHDA and SQIVND (reference sequence). The CDR3 sequence is CASSIGDRGHSPLHF. In nucleotides, the CDR3 is TGTGCCAGTAGTATAGGGGACAGGGGGCATTCACCCCTCCACTTT.

The genes are TRBV6-6 and TRBJ2-7; no definite D call. CDR1 and CDR2 from the germline V gene are MNHNY and SVGAGI (reference sequence). Trimming left V 5 bases short and J 4 bases short, with 6 bases between. The CDR3 contains 11 residues. The CDR3 region has the DNA TGTGCCAGCAGTCAGCTATACGAGCAGTACTTC. It specifies CASSQLYEQYF.

The V call is TRBV2, the J call TRBJ1-2; perhaps TRBD1 as D (6 bases). There are 12 residues in the CDR3. Per the germline V gene, CDR1 is SNHLY and CDR2 is FYNNEI. V shed 6 bases and J shed 7 bases, with 12 bases lying between them. This CDR3 reads CASSPQGGGYTF. The CDR3 DNA reads as TGTGCCAGCAGCCCACAGGGAGGTGGCTACACCTTC.